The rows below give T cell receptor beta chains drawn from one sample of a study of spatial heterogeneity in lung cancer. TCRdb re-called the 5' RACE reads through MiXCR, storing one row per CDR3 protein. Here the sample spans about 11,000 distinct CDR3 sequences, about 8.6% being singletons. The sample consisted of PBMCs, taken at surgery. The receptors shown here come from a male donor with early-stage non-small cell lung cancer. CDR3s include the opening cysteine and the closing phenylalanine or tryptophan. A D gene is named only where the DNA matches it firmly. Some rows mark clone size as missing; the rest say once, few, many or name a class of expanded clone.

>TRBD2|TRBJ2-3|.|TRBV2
CASSGRFTDTQYF
TGTGCCAGTAGCGGGAGATTCACAGATACGCAGTATTTT
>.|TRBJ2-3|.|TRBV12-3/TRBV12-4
CASSFRPDTQYF
TGTGCCAGCAGTTTTCGACCGGATACGCAGTATTTT
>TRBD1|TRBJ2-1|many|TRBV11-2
CASSFFGTGTSFPDEQFF
TGTGCCAGCAGCTTTTTCGGGACAGGGACCTCATTCCCCGATGAGCAGTTCTTC
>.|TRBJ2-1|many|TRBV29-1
CSVEDPHWPGQFF
TGCAGCGTTGAAGACCCCCACTGGCCCGGGCAGTTCTTC
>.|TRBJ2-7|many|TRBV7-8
CASSPLQGPSSEQYF
TGTGCCAGCAGCCCCCTTCAGGGACCCTCATCCGAGCAGTACTTC
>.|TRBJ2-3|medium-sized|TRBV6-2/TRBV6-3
CASRGSLGSTDTQYF
TGTGCCAGCAGAGGCTCCCTTGGATCCACAGATACGCAGTATTTT
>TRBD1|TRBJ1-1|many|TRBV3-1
CASSWEGQGIAEAFF
TGTGCCAGCAGCTGGGAGGGACAGGGAATTGCTGAAGCTTTCTTT
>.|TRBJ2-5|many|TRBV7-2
CASSLGWTQETQYF
TGTGCCAGCAGCTTAGGGTGGACGCAAGAGACCCAGTACTTC
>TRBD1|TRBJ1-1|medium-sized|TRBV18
CASLADRGLEAFF
TGTGCCAGCTTGGCGGACAGGGGGCTAGAAGCTTTCTTT
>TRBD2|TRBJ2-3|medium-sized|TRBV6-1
CASSGGALDTQYF
TGTGCCAGCAGCGGGGGGGCCTTGGATACGCAGTATTTT
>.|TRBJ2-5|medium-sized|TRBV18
CASSPGALQETQYF
TGTGCCAGCTCACCGGGGGCCCTACAAGAGACCCAGTACTTC
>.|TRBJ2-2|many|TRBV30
CAWSSPPGSPRGDTGELFF
TGTGCCTGGAGTTCCCCCCCGGGCAGCCCGCGAGGGGACACCGGGGAGCTGTTTTTT
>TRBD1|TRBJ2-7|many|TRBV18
CASSRDRGRSYEQYF
TGTGCCAGCTCCAGAGACAGGGGGCGATCCTACGAGCAGTACTTC
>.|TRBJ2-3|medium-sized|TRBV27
CASSFLATDTQYF
TGTGCCAGCAGTTTCCTAGCAACAGATACGCAGTATTTT
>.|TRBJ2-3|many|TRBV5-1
CASSLTGDTDTQYF
TGCGCCAGCAGCTTAACGGGGGATACAGATACGCAGTATTTT
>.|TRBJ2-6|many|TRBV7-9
CASSLGFAGSAGANVLTF
TGTGCCAGCAGCTTAGGATTCGCAGGTTCAGCTGGGGCCAACGTCCTGACTTTC
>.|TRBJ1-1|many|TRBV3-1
CASSQEDSNTEAFF
TGTGCCAGCAGCCAAGAGGATTCGAACACTGAAGCTTTCTTT
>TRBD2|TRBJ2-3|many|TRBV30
CAWSLGTSGGINTDTQYF
TGTGCCTGGAGTCTTGGGACTAGCGGGGGGATAAACACAGATACGCAGTATTTT
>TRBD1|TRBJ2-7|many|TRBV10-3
CATSSGTGVREQYF
TGTGCCACAAGCTCCGGGACAGGGGTCCGCGAGCAGTACTTC
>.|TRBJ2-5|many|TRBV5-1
CASSLGGQETQYF
TGCGCCAGCAGCCTGGGGGGCCAGGAGACCCAGTACTTC
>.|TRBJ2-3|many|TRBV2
CASRGGWRQNKTDTQYF
TGTGCCAGCAGAGGGGGATGGAGACAGAATAAGACAGATACGCAGTATTTT
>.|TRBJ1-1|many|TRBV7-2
CASSLYSQGFFEAFF
TGTGCCAGCAGCTTATATTCCCAGGGGTTCTTTGAAGCTTTCTTT
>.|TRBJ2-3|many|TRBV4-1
CASSQVTGTDTQYF
TGCGCCAGCAGCCAAGTGACAGGCACAGATACGCAGTATTTT
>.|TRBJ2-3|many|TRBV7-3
CASSLGGESDTQYF
TGTGCCAGCAGCTTAGGCGGGGAGTCAGATACGCAGTATTTT
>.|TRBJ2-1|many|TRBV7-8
CASSSRRGGSYNEQFF
TGTGCCAGCAGTTCTAGGAGGGGGGGCTCCTACAATGAGCAGTTCTTC
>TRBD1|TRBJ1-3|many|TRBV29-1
CSVNRGGNTIYF
TGCAGCGTTAACAGGGGAGGAAACACCATATATTTT
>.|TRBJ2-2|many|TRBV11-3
CASSFDRDTGELFF
TGTGCCAGCAGCTTCGACCGGGACACCGGGGAGCTGTTTTTT
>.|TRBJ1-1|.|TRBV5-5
CVSSLGVGTEAFF
TGTGTCAGCAGCTTAGGGGTTGGTACTGAAGCTTTCTTT
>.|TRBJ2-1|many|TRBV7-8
CASSLGRPNEQFF
TGTGCCAGCAGCCTCGGTAGGCCCAATGAGCAGTTCTTC
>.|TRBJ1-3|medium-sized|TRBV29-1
CSVETASGNTIYF
TGCAGCGTTGAAACAGCCTCTGGAAACACCATATATTTT
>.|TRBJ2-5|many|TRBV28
CASSLGDLSGETQYF
TGTGCCAGCAGTCTCGGGGACCTTTCGGGGGAGACCCAGTACTTC
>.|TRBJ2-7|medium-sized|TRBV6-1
CATSYSYEQYF
TGTGCCACCTCCTACTCCTACGAGCAGTACTTC
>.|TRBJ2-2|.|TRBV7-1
CASSSVNTGELFF
TGTGCCAGCAGCTCCGTGAACACCGGGGAGCTGTTTTTT
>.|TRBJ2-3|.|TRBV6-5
CASSYSEGSDTQYF
TGTGCCAGCAGTTACTCCGAGGGGTCAGATACGCAGTATTTT
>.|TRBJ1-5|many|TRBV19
CASSRANQPQHF
TGTGCCAGTAGTAGGGCAAATCAGCCCCAGCATTTT
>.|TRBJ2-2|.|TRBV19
CASNLNTGELFF
TGTGCCAGTAACCTGAACACCGGGGAGCTGTTTTTT
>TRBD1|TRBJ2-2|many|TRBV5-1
CASSFRTGHTGELFF
TGCGCCAGCAGCTTTCGGACAGGTCACACCGGGGAGCTGTTTTTT
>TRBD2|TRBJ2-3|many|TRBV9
CASSNHPSGVSLDGTQYF
TGTGCCAGCAGTAACCACCCTAGCGGGGTGTCTCTCGACGGTACGCAGTATTTT
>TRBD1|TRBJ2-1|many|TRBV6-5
CASSYVQTGNNEQFF
TGTGCCAGCAGTTACGTTCAGACAGGGAACAATGAGCAGTTCTTC
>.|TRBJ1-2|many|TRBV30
CAWSHLGSLLDGYTF
TGTGCCTGGAGTCATCTGGGTAGTCTCCTGGATGGCTACACCTTC
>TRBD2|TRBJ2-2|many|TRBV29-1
CSVGRTRNTGELFF
TGCAGCGTTGGTCGGACTAGAAACACCGGGGAGCTGTTTTTT
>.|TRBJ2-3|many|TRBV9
CASSVEGALATDTQYF
TGTGCCAGCAGCGTAGAGGGGGCACTAGCGACAGATACGCAGTATTTT
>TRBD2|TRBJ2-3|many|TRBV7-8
CASSLRAGVSTDTQYF
TGTGCCAGCAGCTTACGAGCGGGGGTTAGCACAGATACGCAGTATTTT
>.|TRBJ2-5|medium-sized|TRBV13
CASSRDPGLRETQYF
TGTGCCAGCAGCCGAGACCCAGGGCTCCGGGAGACCCAGTACTTC
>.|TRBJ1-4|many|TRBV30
CAWSGGEKLFF
TGTGCCTGGAGTGGTGGAGAAAAACTGTTTTTT
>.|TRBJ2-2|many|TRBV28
CASSLVQGQLFF
TGTGCCAGCAGTTTAGTACAGGGTCAGCTGTTTTTT
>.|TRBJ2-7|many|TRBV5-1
CASSASYEQYF
TGCGCCAGCAGCGCATCCTACGAGCAGTACTTC
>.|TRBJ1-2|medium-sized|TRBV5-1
CASSQSGGRTNYGYTF
TGCGCCAGCAGTCAAAGTGGGGGGCGAACGAACTATGGCTACACCTTC
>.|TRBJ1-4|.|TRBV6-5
CASTRGGINEKLFF
TGTGCCAGCACCCGTGGAGGAATTAATGAAAAACTGTTTTTT
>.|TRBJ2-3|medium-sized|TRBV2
CASSQGTSSTDTQYF
TGTGCCAGCAGTCAGGGGACGTCTAGCACAGATACGCAGTATTTT
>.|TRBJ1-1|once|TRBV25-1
CASSVGDFEAFF
TGTGCCAGCAGTGTAGGGGACTTTGAAGCTTTCTTT
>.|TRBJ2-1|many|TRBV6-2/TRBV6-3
CASRKRAWPPIEQFF
TGTGCCAGCAGGAAGCGGGCATGGCCCCCAATTGAGCAGTTCTTC
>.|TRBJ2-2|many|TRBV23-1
CASSQWEGGHTGELFF
TGCGCCAGCAGTCAATGGGAGGGGGGCCACACCGGGGAGCTGTTTTTT
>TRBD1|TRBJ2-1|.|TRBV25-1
CASSGSGQGAYNEQFF
TGTGCCAGCAGTGGGTCGGGACAGGGGGCATACAATGAGCAGTTCTTC